The clone carrying this TCR beta chain appeared a single time. Its specificity is unknown. These data originate in a study of cytomegalovirus exposure and HLA in healthy donors. Study-wide results and caveats: Most CMV-associated TCR beta chains were later found to appear HLA-restricted. Later analysis suggested links between common viral pathogens and several top significant clusters. There were reportedly fewer N-insertions in an Asian-associated ancestry cluster than the approximately 630-donor mean, in a later analysis.

Trimming left V 6 bases short and J 4 bases short, with 15 bases between. The germline V gene has CDR1 MDHEN and CDR2 SYDVKM. This CDR3 spans 14 amino acids. All donors participated as healthy donors of bone marrow. Both 60 Vbeta primers and 13 Jbeta primers went into the PCR. Libraries were prepared by immunoSEQ multiplex PCR; TCRdb keeps only in-frame clonotypes and omits some of them. This sample carries under 110,000 clones, around 85% of them seen once, and the ten largest clones take approximately 3.6%. The sequenced sample was PBMCs. The clonotype comes from a man aged 30 to 45 in good health and CMV-seronegative. The V call is TRBV28, the J call TRBJ2-5; tentatively, D is TRBD2 (6 bases). The CDR3 bases are TGTGCCAGCAGCCCATTGAAGGGAGGAGAGACCCAGTACTTC. Translated: CASSPLKGGETQYF.